This T cell receptor beta chain was sequenced in a study of cytomegalovirus exposure and HLA in healthy donors (TCRdb year 2017). Broadly, across the study: An earlier analysis of approximately 640 of the donors reported about 250 Gb of sequence data and more than 90 million unique TCR beta sequences from some 180 million T cells. About 280 gigabases of sequencing data and around 80 million unique TCR sequences made up an early release that covered 500 to 700 HLA-typed donors. Of the roughly 410 genotyped donors, approximately 80% were placed in the genetic ancestry cluster associated with self-reported Caucasian donors. The study aimed to test whether signatures of past pathogen exposure could be identified by cataloging public T cell receptors. The T cell repertoires of roughly 660 subjects were profiled by immunosequencing and related to cytomegalovirus serostatus. Besides the first cohort of roughly 640 subjects, a separate validation cohort made up of about 120 different subjects was used. The study combined high-throughput TCR immunosequencing, statistical association of individual TCRs with disease status, and machine learning to predict cytomegalovirus infection status. In a later analysis, previously published TCR beta repertoires from more than 500 donors were re-analyzed and high-resolution HLA genotyping was added so that TCR occurrence patterns could be studied. Rather than using new phenotypic data, the later analysis identified candidate immune exposures from TCR beta sequences and from how often those sequences occurred across donors. In an earlier analysis of around 540 of the donors, high-throughput TCR beta sequencing was used to judge whether each TCR beta V gene segment behaved as functional or pseudogenic. Donor age, sex, ethnicity and CMV serostatus were collected together with the repertoire data. A later genetic analysis took genome-wide SNP genotypes for 398 of the 666 donors and used that subset as a discovery cohort. All discovery cohort repertoires had been generated using a single sequencing platform. Both class I and class II loci were covered by HLA typing, at four-digit resolution. The number of typed donors differed by locus: about 620-640 for A, B, C, DRB1 and DQB1; approximately 520 for DQA1; fewer than 610 for DPA1; and some 430 for DPB1. Five DR-DQ haplotypes were handled as single units for association and clustering because linkage in the cohort was strong. On average, approximately 250,000 unique TCR beta nucleotide sequences were sequenced per donor among a few hundred genotyped donors of the cohort, with 15% to 20% of those sequences being non-productive. On the study overall, not on this receptor specifically: A later analysis associated around 16,000 TCR beta sequences with specific HLA alleles at a false discovery rate of 0.05. While some public TCRs were present in many individuals, most TCR sequences turned up only very rarely across donors. In vitro tests confirmed that a few of the cytomegalovirus-associated TCR beta chains recognize cytomegalovirus antigens. The authors suggested that the approach could potentially be extended to other disease states and immunological phenotypes. In this cohort, only TCR beta chains were sequenced, and detectable features were limited by the absence of alpha or paired-chain data. A later analysis found that most CMV-associated TCR beta chains appeared HLA-restricted, with HLA associations seemingly driven largely by CMV exposure. CMV serostatus was the only immune exposure information available for the cohort. Linkage disequilibrium might explain the correlated functional status among segregating V segments, but an unknown experimental factor could not be excluded. In a later analysis, several top co-occurrence clusters were reported to appear linked to parvovirus B19, influenza, CMV and Epstein-Barr virus. A total of 150 to 200 TCR beta chains were listed by the study as associated with cytomegalovirus. In a later genetic analysis, fewer N-insertions in productive TCRs were reported among donors in an Asian-associated ancestry cluster than the approximately 710-donor mean. A later analysis found that TCR association rates varied across HLA loci, with DRB1 alleles showing the most associated TCRs and HLA-C alleles the fewest. Broadly in line with IMGT annotations, most TCR beta V segments showed up in productive rearrangements about 87% or about 30% of the time in an earlier analysis of 450 to 750 of the donors. Because counts were too low, around 18 rarely observed V segments, including chromosome 9 orphons, were left out of the earlier analysis of 500 to 650 of the donors. The sequencing pipeline was judged likely to have produced a cluster of highly shared sequence variants as a technical artifact. When HLA alleles, especially DR and DQ, strongly co-occurred, TCR associations were difficult to assign to individual alleles. Compared with equally common non-associated chains, HLA-associated TCR beta chains in a later analysis were more clonally expanded and had lower generation probabilities. Because some donors lacked HLA typing at each locus, the association tests relied only on the typed subset. An association between a missense DCLRE1C variant and V-gene and J-gene trimming of TCR beta chains was found in a later genetic analysis and replicated in an independent cohort. The classifier was reported to diagnose cytomegalovirus status with high specificity and sensitivity in both the original cohort and the validation cohort. Sequencing depth was assumed to be roughly uniform across donors in the presence/absence analyses, though that assumption may not hold. A further reported finding was that TCR beta sequences accurately predicted the HLA-A and HLA-B alleles for most subjects in the first cohort. Some IMGT-functional V segments, including TRBV6-2 and TRBV6-3, could not be told apart with the 87-base-pair reads, so those segments were excluded.

The cohort comprised more than 550 healthy bone marrow donors. At the time of sampling, all cohort members were nominally healthy, though unrecorded immune exposures were likely present. The donor was CMV seronegative and belonged to the group of 380 or so seronegative cohort members. Each donor provided a peripheral blood sample, and peripheral blood mononuclear cells were used for TCR beta sequencing. Genomic DNA was extracted from the blood cell samples with the Qiagen DNeasy Blood Extraction Kit. The library relied on the immunoSEQ multiplex PCR assay. For the multiplex PCR, a mixture combining 60 forward primers for TCR Vbeta segments and 13 reverse primers for TCR Jbeta segments was used. A multiplex PCR assay on genomic DNA amplified the CDR3 region of rearranged TCR beta genes. The amplified TCR beta libraries were sequenced on the Illumina HiSeq System as 87-base-pair reads. In the original analysis: A later analysis tallied roughly 76 million unique TCR beta chains across the 650 to 750 repertoires, and approximately 12 million of those chains were shared by two or more donors. To remove PCR and sequencing errors, raw reads were error-corrected and collapsed into unique sequences using a nearest-neighbor algorithm that merged closely related sequences. V, D and J gene segments were assigned by aligning CDR3 sequences to IMGT reference sequences. Each retained sequence needed at least a six-nucleotide match to both a V gene segment and a J gene segment. A rearrangement counted as productive if the CDR3 had no stop codons and remained in frame with V and J, and every other rearrangement counted as non-productive. Following IMGT convention, CDR3 was defined as the stretch from the second conserved V-encoded cysteine up to the conserved J-encoded phenylalanine. The earlier analysis of roughly 590 of the donors excluded any sequence lacking an unambiguous match to a single V gene segment. An earlier analysis of fewer than 750 of the donors classified V segments as functional when productive rearrangements were above 56.7% and as segregating when the standard deviation between donors was above 5%. A statistical classification framework was built for diagnosing cytomegalovirus status from the catalog of TCR beta chain sequences. In a later analysis, TCR nucleotide sequences were compared against IMGT/GENE-DB human TR gene sequences so that V and J genes could be assigned. In a later analysis, CDR3 sequences and most-parsimonious VDJ recombination scenarios were assigned using the TCRdist pipeline. In a later analysis, every TCR beta chain was defined by the combination of its CDR3 amino acid sequence and its V-gene family, and reads without a unique V-gene family were dropped. As a way to deal with suspected cross-contamination and a sequencing artifact, a later analysis dropped roughly 600 nucleotide sequences that were highly shared and had low generation probability. In a later analysis, a clonal expansion index for each public chain was calculated from normalized within-repertoire ranks of inferred template counts. A later analysis computed generation probabilities with a VDJ recombination model fitted to out-of-frame rearrangements, and checked the results against IGoR. A later analysis scored TCR-TCR, TCR-HLA and TCR-CMV co-occurrence with hypergeometric tests, applying a repertoire-size bias correction to TCR pairs. False discovery rates were estimated in a later analysis by permuting HLA or CMV assignments 20 times. In a later analysis, co-occurring TCRs were grouped with DBSCAN, and TCRdist sequence similarity was added when clustering was performed within HLA-allele-positive subsets. For co-occurrence clustering, repertoires with fewer than 30,000 or more than 120,000 public chains were excluded, along with four to six repertoires with anomalous nucleotide sharing. Held by TCRdb, this immuneACCESS table contains in-frame sequences only and omits some clones. Under half of the omission traces to an unresolved V gene where checked; the cause of the rest is unknown. Clone size and V and J calls were adopted from that table, with D and trimming inferred from the DNA. A total of roughly 190,000 clones appear in this sample, around nine tenths of them only once. The top ten hold 1.5% to 2% of the sample.

The CDR3, cysteine through phenylalanine, is 13 amino acids long. Solely the CDR3 DNA is kept, with 39 bases framed from the first base. V is clipped by 2 bases and J by 9 bases, and the sequence between their germline boundaries is 10 bases long. Per the germline V gene (reference sequence), MNHNY is the CDR1 and SVGAGI is the CDR2. Concerning this clone: The antigen it recognizes is unknown. Within one base of it there is no much larger clone, and no base qualities were kept.

This receptor was taken from a woman younger than 35 in good health and CMV-seronegative. The receptor chain draws on TRBV6-6 and TRBJ2-2; TRBD1 is perhaps the D gene, given 5 matching bases. The sample was PBMCs. The DNA sequence reads TGTGCCAGCAGTTACGGCACAGGTCGGGAGCTGTTTTTT. This translates into CASSYGTGRELFF.